What follows describes a single TCR beta chain. Its specificity is not known. The data were obtained in a study of human thymus T cells. Study results and limitations: Apparent bias marked the V and J gene usage of thymic and blood repertoires. What related research reported was that thymic repertoires overlapped highly among unrelated individuals.

Assay used: immunoSEQ multiplex PCR; TCRdb lists only in-frame clones, some missing. Among tens of thousands of clones listed, 85% to 95% were seen once. Thymus tissue was removed during corrective cardiac surgery. Healthy Finnish infants undergoing corrective surgery for congenital heart defects provided the donor material. Losses at the gene ends were 6 bases for V and 3 bases for J; bases not matched to a gene: 4. There are 13 residues in the CDR3. Germline V CDR1 and CDR2: MNHEY, SMNVEV (reference sequence). The sequence came from a girl less than two years old with a congenital heart defect but otherwise immunologically healthy. The sample consisted of thymus tissue. V is TRBV27 and J is TRBJ1-1, with 7 bases lining up with TRBD1. CDR3 in DNA: TGTGCCAGCAGCCCAGGGGGGTACACTGAAGCTTTCTTT. It encodes CASSPGGYTEAFF.